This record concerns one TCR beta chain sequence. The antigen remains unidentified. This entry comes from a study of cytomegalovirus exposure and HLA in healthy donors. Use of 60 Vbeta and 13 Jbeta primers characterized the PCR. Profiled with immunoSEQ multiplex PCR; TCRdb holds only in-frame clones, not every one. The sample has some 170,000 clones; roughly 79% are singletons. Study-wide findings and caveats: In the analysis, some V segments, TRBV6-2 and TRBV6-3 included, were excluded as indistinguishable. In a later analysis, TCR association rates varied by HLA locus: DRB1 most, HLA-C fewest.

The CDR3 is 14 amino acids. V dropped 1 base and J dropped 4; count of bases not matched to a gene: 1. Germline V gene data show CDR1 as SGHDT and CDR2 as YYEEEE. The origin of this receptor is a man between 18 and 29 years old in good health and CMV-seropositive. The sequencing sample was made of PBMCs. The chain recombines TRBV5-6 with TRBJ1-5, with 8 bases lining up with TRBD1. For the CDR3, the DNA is TGTGCCAGCAGCTTGCAGGGGGCAAATCAGCCCCAGCATTTT. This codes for CASSLQGANQPQHF.